Sequencing of this T cell receptor (beta chain) was carried out in a study of blood T cell repertoires in COVID-19. In the study overall: From T cells, B-cell-depleted T cells, or PBMCs came the material, which was cDNA or gDNA.

CDR1 and CDR2 (germline): SGHAT, FQNNGV. After removal of 5 bases from V and 9 bases from J, the junction contained 7 bases not matched to a gene. This CDR3 has 13 amino acids. As processed by the authors: Estimates of nucleated cell counts were drawn from the amplification of reference gene primers. The assay was immunoSEQ multiplex PCR, and TCRdb's table has in-frame clones only and misses some. V and J calls and clone size follow that table, whereas D and trimming were derived from the DNA. The sample contains about 240,000 clones, roughly four fifths of which appear only once. The TCR sequence derives from a woman older than 75 with acute or convalescent COVID-19. Sequenced: peripheral blood. The chain recombines TRBV11-2 with TRBJ1-1; 9 nucleotides agree with TRBD1. The CDR3 protein is CASSPRTGVKAFF. DNA of the CDR3: TGTGCCAGCAGCCCGCGGACAGGGGTAAAAGCTTTCTTT.